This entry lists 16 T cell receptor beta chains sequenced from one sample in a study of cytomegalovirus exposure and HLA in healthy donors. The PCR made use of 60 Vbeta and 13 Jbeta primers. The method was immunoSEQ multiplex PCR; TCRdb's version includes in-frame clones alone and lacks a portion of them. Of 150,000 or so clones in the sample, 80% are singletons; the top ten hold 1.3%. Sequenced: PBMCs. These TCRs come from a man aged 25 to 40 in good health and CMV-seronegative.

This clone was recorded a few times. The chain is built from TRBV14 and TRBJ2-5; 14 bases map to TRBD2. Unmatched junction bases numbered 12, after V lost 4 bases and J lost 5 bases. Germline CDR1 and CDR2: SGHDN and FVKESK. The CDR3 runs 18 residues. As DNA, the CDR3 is TGTGCCAGCAGCCGAGTGAACACAAGGACTAGCGGGGGGGAGACCCAGTACTTC. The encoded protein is CASSRVNTRTSGGETQYF.

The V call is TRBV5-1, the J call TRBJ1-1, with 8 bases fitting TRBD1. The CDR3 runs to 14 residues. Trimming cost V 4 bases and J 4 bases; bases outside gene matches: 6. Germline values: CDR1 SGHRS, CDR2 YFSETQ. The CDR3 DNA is TGCGCCAGCAGCCAAGACAGGGGTTTCACTGAAGCTTTCTTT. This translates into CASSQDRGFTEAFF. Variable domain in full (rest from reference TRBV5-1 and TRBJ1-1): KAGVTQTPRYLIKTRGQQVTLSCSPISGHRSVSWYQQTPGQGLQFLFEYFSETQRNKGNFPGRFSGRQFSNSRSEMNVSTLELGDSALYLCASSQDRGFTEAFFGQGTRLTVV.

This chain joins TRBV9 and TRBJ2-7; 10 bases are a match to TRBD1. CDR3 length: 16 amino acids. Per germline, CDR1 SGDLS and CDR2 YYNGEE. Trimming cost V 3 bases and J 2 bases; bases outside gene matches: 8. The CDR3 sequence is CASSAAGTGAAYEQYF. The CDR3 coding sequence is TGTGCCAGCAGCGCAGCCGGGACAGGGGCGGCCTACGAGCAGTACTTC.

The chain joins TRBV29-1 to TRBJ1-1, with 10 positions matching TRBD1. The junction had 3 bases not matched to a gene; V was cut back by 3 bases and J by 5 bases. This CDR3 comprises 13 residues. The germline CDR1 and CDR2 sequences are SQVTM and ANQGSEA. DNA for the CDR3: TGCAGCGTTGAGGGACAGGGGCGGACTGAAGCTTTCTTT. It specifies CSVEGQGRTEAFF. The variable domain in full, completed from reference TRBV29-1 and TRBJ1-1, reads SAVISQKPSRDICQRGTSLTIQCQVDSQVTMMFWYRQQPGQSLTLIATANQGSEATYESGFVIDKFPISRPNLTFSTLTVSNMSPEDSSIYLCSVEGQGRTEAFFGQGTRLTVV.

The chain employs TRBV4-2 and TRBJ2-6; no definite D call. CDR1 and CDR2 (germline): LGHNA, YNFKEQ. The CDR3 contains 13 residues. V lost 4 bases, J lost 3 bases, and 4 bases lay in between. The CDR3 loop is CASSPYGANVLTF. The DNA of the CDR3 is TGTGCCAGCAGCCCCTATGGGGCCAACGTCCTGACTTTC.

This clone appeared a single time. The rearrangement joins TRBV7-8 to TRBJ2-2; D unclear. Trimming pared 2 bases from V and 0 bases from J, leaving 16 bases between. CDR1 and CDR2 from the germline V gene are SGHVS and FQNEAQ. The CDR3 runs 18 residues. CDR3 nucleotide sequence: TGTGCCAGCAGCTTAAGCCGCGGAACAACTTCGAACACCGGGGAGCTGTTTTTT. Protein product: CASSLSRGTTSNTGELFF.

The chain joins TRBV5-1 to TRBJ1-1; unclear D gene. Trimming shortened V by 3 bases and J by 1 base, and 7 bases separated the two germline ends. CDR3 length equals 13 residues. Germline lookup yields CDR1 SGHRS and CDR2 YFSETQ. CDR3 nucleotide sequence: TGCGCCAGCAGCTCACAAACGAACACTGAAGCTTTCTTT. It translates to CASSSQTNTEAFF.

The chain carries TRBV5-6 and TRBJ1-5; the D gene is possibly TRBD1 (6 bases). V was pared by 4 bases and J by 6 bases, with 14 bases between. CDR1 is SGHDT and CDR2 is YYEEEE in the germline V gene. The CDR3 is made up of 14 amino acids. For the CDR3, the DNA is TGTGCCAGCAGCCATGGACAGAGTGGTCAGCCCCAGCATTTT. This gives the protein CASSHGQSGQPQHF.

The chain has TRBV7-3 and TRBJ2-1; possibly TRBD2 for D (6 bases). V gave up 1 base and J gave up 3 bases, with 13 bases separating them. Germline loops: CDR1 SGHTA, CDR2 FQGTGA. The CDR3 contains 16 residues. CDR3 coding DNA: TGTGCCAGCAGCTTAAAGTTACGCGGGAACTACAATGAGCAGTTCTTC. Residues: CASSLKLRGNYNEQFF.

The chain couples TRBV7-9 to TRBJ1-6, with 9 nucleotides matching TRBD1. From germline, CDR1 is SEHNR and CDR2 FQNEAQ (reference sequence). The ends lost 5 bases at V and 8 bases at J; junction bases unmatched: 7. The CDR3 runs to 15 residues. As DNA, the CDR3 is TGTGCCAGCAGCCCGGTACGGACAGGGGATTCACCCCTCCACTTT. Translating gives CASSPVRTGDSPLHF. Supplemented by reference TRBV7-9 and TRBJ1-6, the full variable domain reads DTGVSQNPRHKITKRGQNVTFRCDPISEHNRLYWYRQTLGQGPEFLTYFQNEAQLEKSRLLSDRFSAERPKGSFSTLEIQRTEQGDSAMYLCASSPVRTGDSPLHFGNGTRLTVT.

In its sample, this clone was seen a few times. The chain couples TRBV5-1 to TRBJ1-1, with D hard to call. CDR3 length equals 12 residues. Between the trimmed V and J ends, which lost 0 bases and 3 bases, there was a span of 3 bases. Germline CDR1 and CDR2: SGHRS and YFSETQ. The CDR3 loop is CASSLGDTEAFF. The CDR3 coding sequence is TGCGCCAGCAGCTTGGGCGACACTGAAGCTTTCTTT. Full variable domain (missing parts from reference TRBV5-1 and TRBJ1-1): KAGVTQTPRYLIKTRGQQVTLSCSPISGHRSVSWYQQTPGQGLQFLFEYFSETQRNKGNFPGRFSGRQFSNSRSEMNVSTLELGDSALYLCASSLGDTEAFFGQGTRLTVV.

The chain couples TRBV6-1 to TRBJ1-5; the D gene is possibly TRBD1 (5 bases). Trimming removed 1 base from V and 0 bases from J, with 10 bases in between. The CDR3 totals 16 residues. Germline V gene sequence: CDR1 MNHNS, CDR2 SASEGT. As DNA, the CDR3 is TGTGCCAGCAGTGAAGACGGGGGATATAGCAATCAGCCCCAGCATTTT. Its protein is CASSEDGGYSNQPQHF.

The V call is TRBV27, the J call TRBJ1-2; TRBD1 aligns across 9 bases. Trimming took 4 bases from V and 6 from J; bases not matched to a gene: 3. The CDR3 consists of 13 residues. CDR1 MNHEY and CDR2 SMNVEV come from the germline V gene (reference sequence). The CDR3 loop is CASSWGTGNGYTF. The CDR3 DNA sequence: TGTGCCAGCAGTTGGGGGACAGGGAATGGCTACACCTTC.

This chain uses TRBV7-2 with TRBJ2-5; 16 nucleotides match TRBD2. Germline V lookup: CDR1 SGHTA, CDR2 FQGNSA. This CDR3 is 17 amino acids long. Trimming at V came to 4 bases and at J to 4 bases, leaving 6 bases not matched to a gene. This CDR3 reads CASSSGLAGGLPETQYF. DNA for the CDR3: TGTGCCAGCAGCTCGGGACTAGCGGGGGGGCTCCCAGAGACCCAGTACTTC.

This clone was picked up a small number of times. CDR3 residues: CASSPQDTEAFF. CDR3 sequence (DNA): TGTGCCAGCTCACCCCAGGACACTGAAGCTTTCTTT. This chain connects TRBV18 to TRBJ1-1; no definite D call. Trimming shortened V by 3 bases and J by 3 bases, and 5 bases separated the two germline ends. CDR3 size: 12 residues. Per the germline V gene, CDR1 is KGHSH and CDR2 is LQKENI.

CDR3 in amino acids: CASSQGVGELFF. The DNA for the CDR3 is TGTGCCAGCAGCCAAGGCGTAGGGGAGCTGTTTTTT. V usage is TRBV14 and J usage is TRBJ2-2, with D unresolved. The V gene's germline CDR1 is SGHDN and CDR2 FVKESK. This CDR3 is built from 12 residues. V was cut by 1 base and J by 8 bases, with 5 bases left in between.